This TCR beta chain is drawn from a study of glioma-infiltrating T cells (dated by TCRdb to about 2016). In terms of the full investigation: TCR alpha- and beta-chain repertoires were sequenced from glioma tissue, non-neoplastic brain tissue and matched peripheral blood mononuclear cells. The paired cohort was made up of three low-grade glioma patients, several primary glioblastoma patients and three non-glioma patients who contributed non-neoplastic brain tissue. Each tissue-infiltrating repertoire was compared with the same patient's peripheral blood repertoire to measure divergence between tissue and blood T-cell populations. General conclusions and limits of the study: In non-neoplastic patients, VJ-independent divergence between tissue and blood fell below expectation, whereas in all gliomas, and especially in low-grade gliomas, the divergence rose above expectation. Very few CDR3 sequences were found to be shared between tissue and blood, and this scarcity was attributed to high CDR3 diversity and limited sampling. Small numbers underpinned the group comparisons: about 8 glioblastoma patients, three low-grade glioma patients and three non-neoplastic patients.

Per the germline V gene (reference sequence), MNHEY is the CDR1 and SMNVEV is the CDR2. The cysteine opens and the phenylalanine closes a CDR3 of 14 amino acids. Of all the DNA, just the CDR3 is kept, 42 bases in frame from base 1. Cut back by 5 bases and 0 bases, the V and J ends lie 7 bases apart. This clonotype was seen repeatedly, ten times or more. The antigen this receptor binds is unknown. Base qualities are not recorded, but no much larger clone differs from it by a single base. TCR alpha and beta CDR3 regions were amplified with the iRepertoire nested amplicon-rescue multiplex PCR (arm-PCR) platform from RNA. The input for one-step reverse transcription and amplification was about 90-450 ng of tissue mRNA or PBMC total RNA. Following bead purification, Illumina adapters were added by a secondary multiplex PCR, and libraries between 200 and 400 bp were gel-purified. The libraries contained internal 6-nucleotide barcodes that were used for demultiplexing. The libraries were sequenced on an Illumina MiSeq using 2x220 or 2x250 nucleotide paired-end reads. The authors processed their data as follows. Paired reads were merged using FLASH 1.2.11 and were aligned to the GRCh37 human genome using BWA-MEM, after which TRA and TRB reads were extracted. V and J assignment used an IMGT-derived reference of cassette sequences and CDR3 motifs that included pseudogenes. Three-frame translation of reads was performed, and productive CDR3s were defined as those with a C...FGXG motif and no stop codons. Unique combinations of V-J cassette pair and CDR3 amino acid sequence were defined as clonotypes. Hamming distance filtering was applied to reads, with thresholds set by the sequence error rate of each sample in mapped regions. The public reads were reanalyzed by TCRdb: fastp trimming at Q25, MiXCR alignment, in-frame beta chains only. Here each entry gathers all rows of one CDR3 protein and keeps the most common genes and DNA. What appears here as the V and J calls and clone size reflects TCRdb's work, not the paper's. The sample table records more than 95,000 distinct CDR3 sequences; 20% to 25% of these occur just once. About 16% of the sample is taken by the ten largest.

This chain joins TRBV27 to TRBJ1-4; there is no confident call for the D gene. This TCR came from a human donor with low-grade glioma or glioblastoma, undergoing nonglioma brain surgery, or in good health (not recorded which). The specimen was glioma tissue, nonneoplastic brain tissue, or PBMCs (not recorded which). The nucleotide sequence reads TGTGCCAGCAGTCGGACCGCAACTAATGAAAAACTGTTTTTT. The encoded protein is CASSRTATNEKLFF.